This TCR beta chain derives from a study of cytomegalovirus exposure and HLA in healthy donors. The trim removed 0 bases at V and 2 bases at J, leaving 2 bases unmatched. This CDR3 comprises 15 residues. Germline-derived CDR1 and CDR2 are SGDLS and YYNGEE. TCRdb keeps only in-frame clones here, not all; method: immunoSEQ multiplex PCR. The sample includes under 400,000 clones, about nine tenths of them seen just once. The chain carries TRBV9 and TRBJ2-1; TRBD2 matches 7 bases. Sequencing was performed on PBMCs. The sequence was collected from a woman aged 18-29 years in good health and CMV-seronegative. In DNA form, the CDR3 reads TGTGCCAGCAGCGTAGTCCTAGCGGCCTACAATGAGCAGTTCTTC. Its protein is CASSVVLAAYNEQFF.